One sample yielded the 4 T cell receptor beta chains listed below, sequenced in a study of blood T cell repertoires in COVID-19. Repertoires were generated with immunoSEQ multiplex PCR, while TCRdb's copy carries only in-frame clones and drops some. The data show approximately 250,000 clones, under 90% seen once. Sequenced: peripheral blood. Source of these receptors: a human donor in a cohort sampled during active COVID-19.

This chain uses TRBV11-2 with TRBJ2-7, with 12 bases aligning to TRBD2. V trimming: 6 bases; J trimming: 7 bases; junction bases outside the gene matches: 13. Germline CDR1 is SGHAT and CDR2 is FQNNGV. The CDR3 sequence is 16 residues long. In DNA form, the CDR3 reads TGTGCCAGCAGTAAGACTAGCGGGGGAGCAAAGGGTGAGCAGTACTTC. Residues: CASSKTSGGAKGEQYF.

This rearrangement joins TRBV29-1 to TRBJ1-1; 7 bases match TRBD1. CDR3 length equals 10 residues. Germline V CDR1 and CDR2: SQVTM, ANQGSEA. The trim removed 6 bases at V and 7 bases at J, leaving 2 bases unmatched. CDR3 amino acids: CSVDRYEAFF. The CDR3 DNA follows: TGCAGCGTGGACAGGTATGAAGCTTTCTTT. The full variable domain, with the rest looked up from reference TRBV29-1 and TRBJ1-1, is SAVISQKPSRDICQRGTSLTIQCQVDSQVTMMFWYRQQPGQSLTLIATANQGSEATYESGFVIDKFPISRPNLTFSTLTVSNMSPEDSSIYLCSVDRYEAFFGQGTRLTVV.

The genes are TRBV6-2 or TRBV6-3 and TRBJ2-3; tentative D call: TRBD2 (5 bases). V lost 5 bases, J lost 3 bases, and 15 bases lay in between. Germline loops: CDR1 MNHEY, CDR2 SVGEGT. The CDR3 is 15 amino acids. The CDR3 sequence is CASSHGHRGTDTQYF. Written as DNA, the CDR3 is TGTGCCAGCAGTCACGGCCACCGGGGAACAGATACGCAGTATTTT.

J is TRBJ2-2 and V is TRBV5-5, with TRBD1 matching over 8 bases. The germline V gene encodes CDR1 SGHKS and CDR2 YYEKEE (reference sequence). The ends lost 3 bases at V and 0 bases at J; junction bases unmatched: 4. The CDR3 covers 16 residues. The CDR3 DNA follows: TGTGCCAGCAGCTCCTGGACAGGGCCGAACACCGGGGAGCTGTTTTTT. Translating gives CASSSWTGPNTGELFF.